This TCR beta chain was observed in a study of cytomegalovirus exposure and HLA in healthy donors. This clone was seen once. What it recognizes is unknown. Primers included in the PCR were 60 Vbeta and 13 Jbeta primers. Generated by immunoSEQ multiplex PCR, the TCRdb table keeps only in-frame clones and is missing some. This table has about 160,000 clones, roughly four fifths appearing once. Study-wide findings and caveats: Fewer N-insertions (relative to the roughly 630-donor mean) were reportedly seen in an Asian-associated ancestry cluster in a later analysis.

CDR1 and CDR2 (germline): KGHSH, LQKENI. Germline trimming cut 4 bases from V and 3 bases from J; bases unmatched to any gene: 4. This CDR3 spans 15 amino acids. The clonotype was recovered from a man aged 50 to 60 in good health and CMV-seropositive. The V and J genes are TRBV18 and TRBJ2-7, with 12 bases identical to TRBD1. Specimen: PBMCs. CDR3 DNA: TGTGCCAGCTCACTCGGGACAGGGGGCAGCTACGAGCAGTACTTC. It specifies CASSLGTGGSYEQYF.